One sample yielded the 25 T cell receptor beta chains listed below, sequenced in a study of Tregs in tolerant kidney transplant recipients. Only in-frame clones appear in the TCRdb table, and some are missing; sequencing was by immunoSEQ multiplex PCR. Of 90,000 or so clones detected, 80% to 95% appear once; the ten largest clones hold roughly 1.7%. Mixed chimerism was transient after nonmyeloablative marrow transplants from related graft donors. The input for sequencing was CD4+ T cells from blood (PBMCs), taken 12 months after the transplant. These receptors came from a human patient who received a combined kidney and bone marrow transplant. Some T cells may have come from the graft donor.

V is TRBV5-1 and J is TRBJ2-3, with TRBD1 matching 7 bases. Trimming cost V 2 bases and J 6 bases; bases outside gene matches: 6. The CDR3 is 14 residues long. Looked up from germline, CDR1 is SGHRS and CDR2 is YFSETQ. The CDR3 DNA reads TGCGCCAGCAGCTTAAGACAGGGCTTGGATACGCAGTATTTT. Translated, it gives CASSLRQGLDTQYF.

V gene TRBV30 combines with J gene TRBJ1-2; D not resolved. Trimming removed 0 bases from V and 8 bases from J, with 19 bases in between. Per the germline V gene, CDR1 is GTSNPN and CDR2 is SVGIG (reference sequence). This CDR3 has 15 residues. The CDR3 sequence is CAWSVRRTDPGGYTF. The CDR3 DNA reads as TGTGCCTGGAGTGTAAGGCGGACGGATCCGGGGGGCTACACCTTC.

This sequence joins TRBV10-3 and TRBJ1-5, with TRBD1 identical over 8 bases. Germline trimming cut 0 bases from V and 7 bases from J; bases unmatched to any gene: 5. CDR3 length: 15 residues. Germline V gene lookup returns CDR1 ENHRY and CDR2 SYGVKD. CDR3 region: CAISESTGANQPQHF. In DNA, the CDR3 is TGTGCCATCAGTGAGTCGACAGGGGCCAACCAGCCCCAGCATTTT.

CDR3 in amino acids: CASSLTRQGDGYTF. The CDR3 DNA reads TGTGCCAGCAGCTTAACCCGACAGGGAGATGGCTACACCTTC. The gene calls are TRBV7-3 and TRBJ1-2, with 7 bases aligning to TRBD1. There are 14 residues in the CDR3. Looked up from germline, CDR1 is SGHTA and CDR2 is FQGTGA. J lost 6 bases, V lost 0 bases, and 4 bases had no gene match.

This clone was detected only once. This chain uses TRBV10-3 with TRBJ2-3; D call uncertain. There are 13 residues in the CDR3. Per the germline V gene, CDR1 is ENHRY and CDR2 is SYGVKD. V dropped 4 bases and J dropped 2 bases, with 7 bases sitting between them. The CDR3 region has the DNA TGTGCCATCAGTGTGGAGAACACAGATACGCAGTATTTT. Protein product: CAISVENTDTQYF.

The chain employs TRBV25-1 and TRBJ1-1; TRBD1 aligns across 8 bases. The V and J ends lost 4 bases and 4 bases, in that order; junction bases with no gene match: 5. Germline CDR1 is MGHDK and CDR2 is SYGVNS. The CDR3 is 14 amino acids. The CDR3 sequence is CASSAGQVFTEAFF. The CDR3 DNA reads TGTGCCAGCAGTGCGGGACAGGTCTTCACTGAAGCTTTCTTT.

This clone has a single count. The J gene is TRBJ2-3, the V gene TRBV19; a possible D gene is TRBD2 (6 bases). CDR3 length equals 14 residues. V was shortened by 6 bases and J by 0 bases, with 10 bases between the two germline ends. Germline V CDR1 and CDR2: LNHDA, SQIVND (reference sequence). In DNA form, the CDR3 reads TGTGCCAGTAGGAGCGGACTAAGCACAGATACGCAGTATTTT. It specifies CASRSGLSTDTQYF.

The rearrangement links TRBV5-1 to TRBJ2-2, with no clear D. CDR3 length: 14 amino acids. Germline CDR1 is SGHRS and CDR2 is YFSETQ. V was cut by 0 bases and J by 0 bases, with 3 bases left in between. CDR3 sequence reads: CASSLVSNTGELFF. For the CDR3, the DNA is TGCGCCAGCAGCTTGGTATCGAACACCGGGGAGCTGTTTTTT.

The V gene is TRBV27, the J gene TRBJ1-5; the match to TRBD1 covers 7 bases. The CDR3 loop spans 16 amino acids. V shed 5 bases and J 2 bases; nucleotides not matched to a gene: 9. Looked up from germline, CDR1 is MNHEY and CDR2 is SMNVEV (reference sequence). Here the CDR3 DNA reads TGTGCCAGCAGTCCATATCAGGGGGACGGCAATCAGCCCCAGCATTTT. Translated, it gives CASSPYQGDGNQPQHF.

This clone has only a few counts. The chain is built from TRBV30 and TRBJ1-2; unclear D gene. Trimming cost V 0 bases and J 4 bases, with 9 bases left between them. The CDR3 length is 13 residues. The germline gives CDR1 GTSNPN, CDR2 SVGIG (reference sequence). The CDR3: CAWSVLVSYGYTF. The CDR3 DNA reads TGTGCCTGGAGTGTTTTAGTTTCCTATGGCTACACCTTC.

The V gene is TRBV30, the J gene TRBJ1-5, with D unclear. The germline V gene has CDR1 GTSNPN and CDR2 SVGIG (reference sequence). The ends were cut back, 0 bases at V and 7 bases at J, with 10 bases in the middle. This CDR3 comprises 13 residues. The CDR3 DNA reads TGTGCCTGGAGTGTACCGGGTAACCAGCCCCAGCATTTT. Amino acid sequence: CAWSVPGNQPQHF.

With respect to this clone: No conserved phenylalanine or tryptophan ends this CDR3, so it is likely a read error. The J gene is TRBJ2-7, the V gene TRBV10-3; 11 bases match TRBD2. The J segment lost 0 bases and the V segment lost 10 bases, leaving 17 bases of the junction unmatched. The CDR3 length is 18 residues. Germline V gives CDR1 ENHRY, CDR2 SYGVKD. CDR3 in amino acids: CATLSGASGRISSYEQYS. CDR3 nucleotides: TGTGCCACCTTGTCTGGGGCTAGCGGGAGGATAAGCTCCTACGAGCAGTACTCC.

The rearrangement uses TRBV19 and TRBJ2-7, with 9 bases that match TRBD1. The trim removed 4 bases at V and 3 bases at J, leaving 10 bases unmatched. The CDR3 is made up of 16 amino acids. CDR1 LNHDA and CDR2 SQIVND come from the germline V gene (reference sequence). CDR3 in amino acids: CASSSQRQGGFYEQYF. Written as DNA, the CDR3 is TGTGCCAGTAGTAGTCAAAGACAGGGGGGTTTCTACGAGCAGTACTTC.

The rearrangement joins TRBV7-9 to TRBJ1-2; tentative D call: TRBD1 (6 bases). The V gene lost 3 bases and the J gene lost 3 bases, with 8 bases spanning the gap. Per germline, CDR1 SEHNR and CDR2 FQNEAQ (reference sequence). The CDR3 covers 13 residues. This chain's CDR3 is CASSFRGDYGYTF. CDR3 in DNA: TGTGCCAGCAGCTTCAGGGGAGACTATGGCTACACCTTC.

DNA of the CDR3: TGTGCCAGCAGCCAAGGTGGGGCAGAGAACACCGGGGAGCTGTTTTTT. It is translated as CASSQGGAENTGELFF. The V and J genes are TRBV4-2 and TRBJ2-2; D possibly corresponds to TRBD1 (5 bases). Between the trimmed V and J ends, which lost 1 base and 1 base, there was a span of 10 bases. This CDR3 has 16 residues. The germline V gene encodes CDR1 LGHNA and CDR2 YNFKEQ.

The chain joins TRBV19 to TRBJ2-2, with TRBD1 identical over 9 bases. The V gene's germline CDR1 is LNHDA and CDR2 SQIVND (reference sequence). J gave up 8 bases and V 8 bases, and 9 bases lay outside the gene matches. The CDR3 covers 14 residues. As DNA, the CDR3 is TGTGCCAGTGCCCCACGGACAGGGGTAGGGGAGCTGTTTTTT. Translated: CASAPRTGVGELFF. The whole variable domain, remainder taken from reference TRBV19 and TRBJ2-2, is DGGITQSPKYLFRKEGQNVTLSCEQNLNHDAMYWYRQDPGQGLRLIYYSQIVNDFQKGDIAEGYSVSREKKESFPLTVTSAQKNPTAFYLCASAPRTGVGELFFGEGSRLTVL.

The gene calls are TRBV11-2 and TRBJ2-3, with a tentative D call TRBD2 (5 bases). The V end was cut by 5 bases, the J end by 4 bases, with 10 bases between. Germline V CDR1 and CDR2: SGHAT, FQNNGV. There are 13 residues in the CDR3. The CDR3 DNA is TGTGCCAGCAGCCAGGCGGGCCCAGATACGCAGTATTTT. It encodes CASSQAGPDTQYF.

The chain employs TRBV18 and TRBJ1-4, with no clear D. The V end lost 2 bases, the J end lost 7 bases, and 14 bases lay between the germline ends. CDR1 and CDR2 from the germline V gene are KGHSH and LQKENI. The CDR3 length is 15 residues. The CDR3 bases are TGTGCCAGCTCACCATCGGGAATAGGGAGTGAAAAACTGTTTTTT. Encoded protein: CASSPSGIGSEKLFF. Using reference TRBV18 and TRBJ1-4 for the parts outside the CDR3, the full variable domain is NAGVMQNPRHLVRRRGQEARLRCSPMKGHSHVYWYRQLPEEGLKFMVYLQKENIIDESGMPKERFSAEFPKEGPSILRIQQVVRGDSAAYFCASSPSGIGSEKLFFGSGTQLSVL.

The chain couples TRBV7-3 to TRBJ2-3; D not certain. With 5 bases removed from V and 4 bases from J, the gap between germline ends came to 10 bases. The CDR3 runs to 13 residues. Germline CDR1 is SGHTA and CDR2 is FQGTGA. In DNA, the CDR3 is TGTGCCAGCAGCCCTACCCCGTCAGATACGCAGTATTTT. Protein sequence: CASSPTPSDTQYF.

This chain links TRBV28 with TRBJ2-7; D may be TRBD2 (6 bases). The CDR3 runs 19 residues. CDR1 is MDHEN, CDR2 SYDVKM, per germline. Between the trimmed V and J ends, which lost 1 base and 4 bases, there was a span of 26 bases. The CDR3 DNA reads as TGTGCCAGCAGTTTATTGAGAGACTATCCTCCCCGCGCGGGATACGAGCAGTACTTC. Translation gives CASSLLRDYPPRAGYEQYF.

The chain combines TRBV5-8 with TRBJ2-3, with a possible D match to TRBD2 (7 bases). Trimming stripped 3 bases from V and 0 bases from J, with 14 bases between. Germline V gene sequence: CDR1 SGHTS, CDR2 YDEGEE. CDR3 length: 16 amino acids. The CDR3 DNA reads TGTGCCAGCAGCTCACTGGGAGGGGGGAGCACAGATACGCAGTATTTT. Translating it yields CASSSLGGGSTDTQYF.

Written as DNA, the CDR3 is TGTGCCAGCAGCTCTAGCGGGAGATCGTCCTACGAGCAGTACTTC. As protein: CASSSSGRSSYEQYF. This chain connects TRBV7-2 to TRBJ2-7; TRBD2 matches 10 bases. The CDR3 runs to 15 residues. The V segment lost 4 bases and the J segment 1 base; nucleotides outside the gene matches: 4. The V gene's germline CDR1 is SGHTA and CDR2 FQGNSA.

The V call is TRBV1, the J call TRBJ2-3; the table's TRBD2 call for D was not verified on the DNA. TRBV1 is designated a pseudogene. There are 22 residues in the CDR3. The CDR3 is CTSSRALGGTSGGARGTDTQYF. The CDR3 region has the DNA TGCACCAGCAGCCGGGCTTTGGGGGGGACTAGCGGGGGGGCCCGAGGTACAGATACGCAGTATTTT.

About this clone itself: Sequence at one end of the junction differs from germline and may be a read error. This chain links TRBV20-1 with TRBJ2-7; tentatively, D is TRBD1 (5 bases). The CDR3 extends over 11 amino acids. Germline CDR1 DFQATT, CDR2 SNEGSKA (reference sequence). In DNA, the CDR3 is TGCAGTGCTTCGGACGGACATGGAGCATCCTTC. Amino acid sequence: CSASDGHGASF.

The CDR3 sequence is CASSLRGTEAFF. The CDR3 coding sequence is TGTGCCAGCAGTTTACGGGGGACTGAAGCTTTCTTT. The chain has TRBV5-8 and TRBJ1-1; D is possibly TRBD1 (5 bases). Germline loops: CDR1 SGHTS, CDR2 YDEGEE. This CDR3 is built from 12 residues. Deletions cut 5 bases from V and 5 bases from J, with 10 bases between.